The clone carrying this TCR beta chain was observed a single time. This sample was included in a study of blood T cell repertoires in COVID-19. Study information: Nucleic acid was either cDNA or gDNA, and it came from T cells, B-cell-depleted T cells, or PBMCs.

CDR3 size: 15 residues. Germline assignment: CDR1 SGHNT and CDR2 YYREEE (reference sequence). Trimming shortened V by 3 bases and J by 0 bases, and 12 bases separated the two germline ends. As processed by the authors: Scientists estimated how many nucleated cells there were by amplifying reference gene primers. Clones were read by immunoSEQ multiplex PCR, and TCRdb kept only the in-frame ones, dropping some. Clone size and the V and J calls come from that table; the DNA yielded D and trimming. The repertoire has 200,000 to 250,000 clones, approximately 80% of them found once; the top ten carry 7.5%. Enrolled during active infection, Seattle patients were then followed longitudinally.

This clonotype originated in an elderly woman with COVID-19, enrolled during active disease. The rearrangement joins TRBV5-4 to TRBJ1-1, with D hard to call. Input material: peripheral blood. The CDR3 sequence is CASSSSSRMNTEAFF. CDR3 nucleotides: TGTGCCAGCAGCTCCTCATCTAGAATGAACACTGAAGCTTTCTTT.